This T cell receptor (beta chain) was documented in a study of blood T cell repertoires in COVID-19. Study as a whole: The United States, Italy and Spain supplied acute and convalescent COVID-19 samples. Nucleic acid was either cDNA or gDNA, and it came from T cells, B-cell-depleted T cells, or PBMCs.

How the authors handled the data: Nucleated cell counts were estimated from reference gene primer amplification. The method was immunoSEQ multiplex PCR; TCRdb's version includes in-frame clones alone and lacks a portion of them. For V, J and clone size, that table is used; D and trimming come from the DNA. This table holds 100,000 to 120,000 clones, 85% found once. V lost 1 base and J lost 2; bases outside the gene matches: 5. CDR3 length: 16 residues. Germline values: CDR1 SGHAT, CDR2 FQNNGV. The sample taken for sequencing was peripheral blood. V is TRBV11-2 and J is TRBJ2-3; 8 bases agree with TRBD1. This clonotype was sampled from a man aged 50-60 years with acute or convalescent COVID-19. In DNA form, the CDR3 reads TGTGCCAGCAGCTTAGGGACAGGGTTGATCACAGATACGCAGTATTTT. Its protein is CASSLGTGLITDTQYF.